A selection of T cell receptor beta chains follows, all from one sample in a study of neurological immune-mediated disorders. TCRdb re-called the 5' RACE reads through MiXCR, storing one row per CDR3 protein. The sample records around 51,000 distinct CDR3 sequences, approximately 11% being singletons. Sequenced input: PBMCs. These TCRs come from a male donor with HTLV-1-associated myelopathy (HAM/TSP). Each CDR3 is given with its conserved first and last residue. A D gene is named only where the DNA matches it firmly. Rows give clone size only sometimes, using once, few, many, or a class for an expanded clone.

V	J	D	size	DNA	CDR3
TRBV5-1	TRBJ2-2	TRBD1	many	TGCGCCAGCAGCGCTGGGACAGGGGCGGCCCGGACCCGGGAGCTGTTTTTT	CASSAGTGAARTRELFF
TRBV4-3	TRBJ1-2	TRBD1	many	TGCGCCAGCAGCCAAGCGGCCAGGGGGTCCTATGGCTACACCTTC	CASSQAARGSYGYTF
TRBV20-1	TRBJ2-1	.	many	TGCAGTGCTCAAAGCGCGAGGGTTCTCAGGGACAATGAGCAGTTCTTC	CSAQSARVLRDNEQFF
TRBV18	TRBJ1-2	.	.	TGTGCCAGCTCACTTCGTGACGGTACTAACTATGGCTACACCTTC	CASSLRDGTNYGYTF
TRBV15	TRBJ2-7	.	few	TGTGCCACCAGCAACCTCAGACCCTCCGAGCAGTACTTC	CATSNLRPSEQYF
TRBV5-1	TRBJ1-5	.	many	TGCGCCAGCAGCTTGGAGGGCAGAGTAGATCAGCCCCAGCATTTT	CASSLEGRVDQPQHF
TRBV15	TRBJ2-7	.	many	TGTGCCACCAGCAGAGGGATGGACAGTGCCGAGCAGTACTTC	CATSRGMDSAEQYF
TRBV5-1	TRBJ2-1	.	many	TGCGCCAGCAGCCGGGATGGGACGAATGAGCAGTTCTTC	CASSRDGTNEQFF
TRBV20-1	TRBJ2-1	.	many	TGCAGTGCTAGATCTCCGGGAGTATACAATGAGCAGTTCTTC	CSARSPGVYNEQFF
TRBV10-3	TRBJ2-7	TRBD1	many	TGTGCCATCAGCCAGGGACAGGGGTCCCCATACGAGCAGTACTTC	CAISQGQGSPYEQYF
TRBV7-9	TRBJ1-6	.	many	TGTGCCAGCAGCTTATCCTCCGGAGCAAGCTCCTATAATTCACCCCTCCACTTT	CASSLSSGASSYNSPLHF
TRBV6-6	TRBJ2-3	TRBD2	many	TGTGCCAGCAGTGCTGCGGGGGGGCCGGCAGATACGCAGTATTTT	CASSAAGGPADTQYF
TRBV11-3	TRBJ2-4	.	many	TGTGCCAGCAGCCCGGGCCCCGTAGCCAAAAACATTCAGTACTTC	CASSPGPVAKNIQYF
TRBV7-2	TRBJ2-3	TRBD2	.	TGTGCCAGCAGCTCAGCGGGGGGGTTTTCAGATACGCAGTATTTT	CASSSAGGFSDTQYF
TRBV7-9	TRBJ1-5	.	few	TGTGCCAGCAGCTTCGGGGGCCTCAATCAGCCCCAGCATTTT	CASSFGGLNQPQHF
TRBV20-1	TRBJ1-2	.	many	TGCAGTGCCACGACGTATGGCTACACCTTC	CSATTYGYTF
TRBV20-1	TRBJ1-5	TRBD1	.	TGCAGTGCCGCCCCAGGGCAGGGACAGCCCCATTTT	CSAAPGQGQPHF
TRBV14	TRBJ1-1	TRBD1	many	TGTGCCAGCAGCCATGGACAGGGACTGAACACTGAAGCTTTCTTT	CASSHGQGLNTEAFF
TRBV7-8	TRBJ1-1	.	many	TGTGCCAGCAGCCCCTGGGGCACTGAAGCTTTCTTT	CASSPWGTEAFF
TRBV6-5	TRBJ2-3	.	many	TGTGCCAGCAGTTACATGTCTAGGTCGGATACGCAGTATTTT	CASSYMSRSDTQYF
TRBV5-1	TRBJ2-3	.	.	TGCGCCAGCAGCTTGGCGTGGGGGGGGCGCAAAACAGATACGCAGTATTTT	CASSLAWGGRKTDTQYF
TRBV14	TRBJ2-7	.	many	TGTGCCAGTTTCACAGTCCACGAGCAGTACTTC	CASFTVHEQYF
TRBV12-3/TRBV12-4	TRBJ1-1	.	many	TGTGCCAGCAGTTTGAAGGGGATGAACACTGAAGCTTTCTTT	CASSLKGMNTEAFF
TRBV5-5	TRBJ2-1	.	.	TGTGCCAGCAACAAGGTGGGGGACCTCGATGAGCAGTTCTTC	CASNKVGDLDEQFF
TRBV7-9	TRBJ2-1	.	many	TGTGCCAGCAGACAGGTGGGATCGGATGGTGAGCAGTTCTTC	CASRQVGSDGEQFF
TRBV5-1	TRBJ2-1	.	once	TGCGCCAGCAGCCTTTGGTCTCGGGACGAGCAGTTCTTC	CASSLWSRDEQFF
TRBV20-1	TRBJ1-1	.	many	TGCAGTGCTATGACAATGAACACTGAAGCTTTCTTT	CSAMTMNTEAFF
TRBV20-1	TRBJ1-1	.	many	TGCAGTGCTAGGAGTTGGGCAGGTCTGAACACTGAAGCTTTCTTT	CSARSWAGLNTEAFF
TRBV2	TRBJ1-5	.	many	TGTGCCAGCAGTAACTGGGCCAATCAGCCCCAGCATTTT	CASSNWANQPQHF
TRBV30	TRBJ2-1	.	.	TGTGCCTGGAGCTCAATCCGGGTCTCAAGGAGGGGTGAGCAGTTCTTC	CAWSSIRVSRRGEQFF
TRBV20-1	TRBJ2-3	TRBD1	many	TGCAGTGCTAGTCCGGGACAGGGTTTTCCAGATACGCAGTATTTT	CSASPGQGFPDTQYF
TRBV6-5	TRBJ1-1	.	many	TGTGCCAGCAGTTACAGGGGTGTGGGAGTGAACACTGAAGCTTTCTTT	CASSYRGVGVNTEAFF
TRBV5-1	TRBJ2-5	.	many	TGCGCCAGCAGCGGATTAGTTCAAGAGACCCAGTACTTC	CASSGLVQETQYF
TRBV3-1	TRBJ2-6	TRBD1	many	TGTGCCAGCAGCTGGGGACAGGTTAACGTCCTGACTTTC	CASSWGQVNVLTF
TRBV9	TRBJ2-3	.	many	TGTGCCAGCAGCGTAGGAATTAGGACCGAGGACACAGATACGCAGTATTTT	CASSVGIRTEDTDTQYF
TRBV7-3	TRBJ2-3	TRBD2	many	TGTGCCAGCAGCTTGACGCCGGGACTAACGCCCCATACGCAGTATTTT	CASSLTPGLTPHTQYF
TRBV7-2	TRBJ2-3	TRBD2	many	TGTGCCAGCAGCCTCCGACTAGCGGGGGGCACAGATACGCAGTATTTT	CASSLRLAGGTDTQYF